This TCR beta chain emerged from a study of glioma-infiltrating T cells. Amplification of TCR alpha and beta CDR3 regions from RNA used iRepertoire nested multiplex PCR. One-step reverse transcription and amplification started from about 100-400 ng of tissue mRNA or PBMC total RNA. Via MiXCR, TCRdb re-called the multiplex PCR reads, giving one row per CDR3 protein. The sample holds approximately 120,000 distinct CDR3 sequences, roughly 25% seen once. Concerning this clonotype: Antigen: not known.

Germline values: CDR1 SQVTM, CDR2 ANQGSEA. The J segment lost 8 bases and the V segment lost 7 bases, leaving 12 bases of the junction unmatched. This CDR3 has 14 residues. Study conclusions and caveats: Above-expected tissue-blood divergence occurred in all gliomas, most in low-grade ones. Very few CDR3 sequences were shared between tissue and blood.

The sequence was collected from a human donor with low-grade glioma or glioblastoma, undergoing nonglioma brain surgery, or in good health (not recorded which). The material sequenced was glioma tissue, nonneoplastic brain tissue, or PBMCs (not recorded which). The chain joins TRBV29-1 to TRBJ2-1, with 9 bases that match TRBD2. The CDR3 region has the DNA TGCAGCGCGCGTCCTAGCGGGATAGTAGATGAGCAGTTCTTC. It encodes CSARPSGIVDEQFF.